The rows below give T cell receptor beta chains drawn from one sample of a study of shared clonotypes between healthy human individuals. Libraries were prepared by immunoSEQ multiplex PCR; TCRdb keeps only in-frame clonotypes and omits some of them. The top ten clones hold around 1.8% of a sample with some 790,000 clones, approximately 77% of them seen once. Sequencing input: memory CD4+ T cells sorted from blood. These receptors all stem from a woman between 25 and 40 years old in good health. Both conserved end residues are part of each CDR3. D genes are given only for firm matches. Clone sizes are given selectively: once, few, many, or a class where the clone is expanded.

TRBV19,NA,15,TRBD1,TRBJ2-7,CASSIPGTGSYEQYF,TGTGCCAGTAGTATTCCCGGGACAGGCTCCTACGAGCAGTACTTC
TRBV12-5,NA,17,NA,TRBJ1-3,CASGLSTTVSSGNTIYF,TGTGCTAGTGGTTTGTCAACGACGGTGAGCTCTGGAAACACCATATATTTT
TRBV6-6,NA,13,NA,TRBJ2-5,CASSGTRGETQYF,TGTGCCAGCAGCGGGACTCGGGGGGAGACCCAGTACTTC
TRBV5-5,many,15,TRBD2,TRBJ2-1,CASSAGTSGNFEQFF,TGTGCCAGCAGCGCCGGGACTAGCGGGAATTTTGAGCAGTTCTTC
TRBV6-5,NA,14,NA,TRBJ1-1,CASSYLDVNTEAFF,TGTGCCAGCAGTTACCTAGACGTGAACACTGAAGCTTTCTTT
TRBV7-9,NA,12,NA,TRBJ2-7,CASTSDGEREYF,TGTGCCAGCACCTCGGACGGCGAGCGAGAGTACTTC
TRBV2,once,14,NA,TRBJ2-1,CASSVGGSVDPKLF,TGTGCCAGCAGCGTAGGGGGGAGTGTGGACCCGAAGCTCTTC
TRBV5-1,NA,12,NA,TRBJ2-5,CASSLVYETQYF,TGCGCCAGCAGCTTGGTATACGAGACCCAGTACTTC
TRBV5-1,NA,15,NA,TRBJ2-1,CASSFSTATYNEQFF,TGCGCCAGCAGCTTCAGCACAGCAACCTACAATGAGCAGTTCTTC
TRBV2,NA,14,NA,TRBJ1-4,CASSLQGSNEKLFF,TGTGCCAGCAGTCTCCAGGGGTCTAATGAAAAACTGTTTTTT
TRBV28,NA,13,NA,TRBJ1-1,CASTPGHLTEAFF,TGTGCCAGCACCCCGGGACATCTCACTGAAGCTTTCTTT
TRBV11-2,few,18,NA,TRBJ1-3,CASSSTGGRQSSGNTIYF,TGTGCCAGCAGCTCCACGGGAGGGAGGCAGAGCTCTGGAAACACCATATATTTT
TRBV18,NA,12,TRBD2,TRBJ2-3,CASRLAGDTQYF,TGTGCCAGCCGACTAGCGGGAGATACGCAGTATTTT
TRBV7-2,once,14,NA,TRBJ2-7,CASSLGGRTGEQYF,TGTGCCAGCAGCTTAGGTGGGAGAACGGGCGAGCAGTACTTC
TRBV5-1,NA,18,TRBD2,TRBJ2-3,CASSLVSLAGGARDTQYF,TGCGCCAGCAGCTTGGTCTCACTAGCGGGGGGAGCAAGAGATACGCAGTATTTT
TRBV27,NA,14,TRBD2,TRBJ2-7,CASAYSGPSYEQYF,TGTGCCAGCGCATATAGCGGGCCTTCCTACGAGCAGTACTTC
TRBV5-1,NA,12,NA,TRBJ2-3,CASGGFGDTQYF,TGCGCCAGCGGGGGGTTCGGAGATACGCAGTATTTT
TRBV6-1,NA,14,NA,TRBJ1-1,CASSELRTNTEAFF,TGTGCCAGCAGTGAACTGAGGACAAACACTGAAGCTTTCTTT
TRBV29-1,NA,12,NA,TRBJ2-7,CSVAESSYEQYF,TGCAGCGTTGCCGAAAGCTCCTACGAGCAGTACTTC
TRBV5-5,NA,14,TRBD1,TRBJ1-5,CASSQTGPYQPQHF,TGTGCCAGCAGCCAGACAGGGCCTTATCAGCCCCAGCATTTT
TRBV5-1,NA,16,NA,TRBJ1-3,CASSWGDSSSGNTIYF,TGCGCCAGCAGCTGGGGGGACTCAAGCTCTGGAAACACCATATATTTT
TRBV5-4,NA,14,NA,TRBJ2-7,CASSLDPGTKKQYF,TGTGCCAGCAGCTTGGACCCCGGAACGAAAAAGCAGTACTTC
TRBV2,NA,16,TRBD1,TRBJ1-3,CASSEVSDRVVDTIYF,TGTGCCAGCAGTGAAGTGTCTGACAGGGTAGTAGACACCATATATTTT
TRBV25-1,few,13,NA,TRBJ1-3,CASTPWIGYTIYF,TGTGCCAGCACCCCATGGATTGGCTACACCATATATTTT
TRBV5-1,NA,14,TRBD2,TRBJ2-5,CASSGREGGETQYF,TGCGCCAGCAGCGGGCGGGAGGGCGGAGAGACCCAGTACTTC
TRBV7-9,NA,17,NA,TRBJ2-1,CASSLALAESSYNEQFF,TGTGCCAGCAGCTTAGCTCTTGCGGAGAGCTCCTACAATGAGCAGTTCTTC
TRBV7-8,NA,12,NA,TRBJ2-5,CASTFLEQTQYF,TGTGCCAGCACCTTTCTCGAACAGACCCAGTACTTC
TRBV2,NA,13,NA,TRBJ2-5,CASSYQRAETQYF,TGTGCCAGCAGTTACCAAAGGGCAGAGACCCAGTACTTC
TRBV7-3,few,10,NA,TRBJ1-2,CASSPCGYTF,TGTGCCAGCAGCCCCTGTGGCTACACCTTC
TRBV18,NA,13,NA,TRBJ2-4,CASSPATKNIQYF,TGTGCCAGCTCTCCCGCGACCAAAAACATTCAGTACTTC
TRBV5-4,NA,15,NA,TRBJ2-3,CASSLVAGSTDTQYF,TGTGCCAGCAGCTTGGTGGCAGGGAGCACAGATACGCAGTATTTT
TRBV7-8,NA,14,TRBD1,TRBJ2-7,CASSGRTGVHEQYF,TGTGCCAGCAGCGGGCGGACAGGGGTCCACGAGCAGTACTTC
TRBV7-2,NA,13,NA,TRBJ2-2,CASTTMFPGELFF,TGTGCCAGCACTACCATGTTCCCCGGGGAGCTGTTTTTT
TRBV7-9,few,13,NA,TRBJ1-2,CASSRSVGDGYTF,TGTGCCAGCAGCCGTTCGGTGGGCGATGGCTACACCTTC
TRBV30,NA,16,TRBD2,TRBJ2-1,CAWSVLAGGPYDEQFF,TGTGCCTGGAGTGTACTAGCGGGAGGGCCTTACGATGAGCAGTTCTTC
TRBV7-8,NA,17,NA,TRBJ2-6,CASKQGAFASGANVLTF,TGTGCCAGCAAACAGGGAGCCTTCGCATCTGGGGCCAACGTCCTGACTTTC
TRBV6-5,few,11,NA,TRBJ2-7,CASRRGDEQYF,TGTGCCAGCAGGAGGGGCGACGAGCAGTACTTC
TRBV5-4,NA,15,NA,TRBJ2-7,CASSSKGGADYEQYF,TGTGCCAGCAGCTCAAAGGGCGGGGCCGACTACGAGCAGTACTTC
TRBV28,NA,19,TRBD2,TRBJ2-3,CASRAGLAGLRGVADTQYF,TGTGCCAGCAGGGCCGGACTAGCGGGCTTAAGAGGAGTAGCAGATACGCAGTATTTT
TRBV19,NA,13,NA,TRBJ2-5,CASSSQAQETQYF,TGTGCCAGTAGTAGTCAGGCCCAAGAGACCCAGTACTTC
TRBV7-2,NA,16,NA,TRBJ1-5,CASSFSGVLGNQPQHF,TGTGCCAGCAGCTTCTCAGGGGTTCTAGGGAATCAGCCCCAGCATTTT
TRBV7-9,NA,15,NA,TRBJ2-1,CASIYRDQGFNEQFF,TGTGCCAGCATTTACCGGGACCAGGGATTCAATGAGCAGTTCTTC
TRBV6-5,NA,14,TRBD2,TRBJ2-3,CASSYSGGADTQYF,TGTGCCAGCAGTTACTCGGGGGGGGCAGATACGCAGTATTTT
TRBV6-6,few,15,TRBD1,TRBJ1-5,CASRPRDSRNQPQHF,TGTGCCAGCAGGCCCAGGGACAGTCGCAATCAGCCCCAGCATTTT
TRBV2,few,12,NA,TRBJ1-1,CASSGLVPEAFF,TGTGCCAGCAGTGGGCTCGTCCCTGAAGCTTTCTTT
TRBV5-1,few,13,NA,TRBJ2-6,CASSLAGANVLTF,TGCGCCAGCAGCTTGGCTGGGGCCAACGTCCTGACTTTC
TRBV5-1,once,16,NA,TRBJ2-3,CASSLARGASTDTQYF,TGCGCCAGCAGCTTGGCCCGGGGTGCTAGCACAGATACGCAGTATTTT
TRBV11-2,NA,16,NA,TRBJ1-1,CASSRVFVRSGTEAFF,TGTGCCAGCAGCCGGGTCTTTGTTAGATCTGGCACTGAAGCTTTCTTT
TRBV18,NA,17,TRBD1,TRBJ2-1,CASSPGTGGTIYNEQFF,TGTGCCAGCTCACCCGGGACAGGGGGCACAATCTACAATGAGCAGTTCTTC
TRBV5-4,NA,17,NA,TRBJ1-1,CASSHSRMTERNTEAFF,TGTGCCAGCAGCCACTCAAGAATGACAGAACGGAACACTGAAGCTTTCTTT
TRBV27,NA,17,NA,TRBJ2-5,CASTVRPGGGLQETQYF,TGTGCCAGCACCGTTCGCCCAGGGGGGGGGTTGCAAGAGACCCAGTACTTC
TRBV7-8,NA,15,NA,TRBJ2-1,CASSLVLVHYNEQFF,TGTGCCAGCAGCTTAGTGCTAGTTCACTACAATGAGCAGTTCTTC
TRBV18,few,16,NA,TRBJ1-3,CASSLTAGMEGNTIYF,TGTGCCAGCTCCTTGACGGCAGGGATGGAAGGAAACACCATATATTTT
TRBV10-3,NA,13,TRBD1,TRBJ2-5,CAISGRQGGGQYF,TGTGCCATCAGTGGCAGACAGGGGGGAGGCCAGTACTTC
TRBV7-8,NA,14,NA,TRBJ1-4,CASSFGRIGEKLFF,TGTGCCAGCAGCTTCGGACGGATCGGGGAAAAACTGTTTTTT